The T cell receptor (beta chain) described here comes from a study of early T cells in non-severe SARS-CoV-2 infection. About the research overall: Chains from this unsorted whole-blood bulk RNA could not be paired. Broader study findings: Using VDJdb, the matching emphasized anti-spike CD8 responses while missing private and CD4 specificities.

Individual cDNA molecules were tagged with unique molecular identifiers. Via MiXCR, TCRdb re-called the 5' RACE reads, giving one row per CDR3 protein. Among some 64,000 distinct CDR3 sequences listed, 9% to 10% were seen once. Concerning this clonotype: Its antigen is unknown.

This clonotype was obtained from an adult who was a healthcare worker with PCR-confirmed SARS-CoV-2 infection or an uninfected control (not recorded which). This sample comprised whole blood, obtained at baseline.

Written as DNA, the CDR3 is TGTGCCTGGGTGGATCCATGGAAGGATACGCAGTATTTT. This codes for CAWVDPWKDTQYF. J is TRBJ2-3 and V is TRBV30; no reliable D call. V dropped 5 bases and J dropped 6 bases, with 15 bases sitting between them. This CDR3 is built from 13 residues. CDR1 is GTSNPN and CDR2 is SVGIG in the germline V gene (reference sequence).